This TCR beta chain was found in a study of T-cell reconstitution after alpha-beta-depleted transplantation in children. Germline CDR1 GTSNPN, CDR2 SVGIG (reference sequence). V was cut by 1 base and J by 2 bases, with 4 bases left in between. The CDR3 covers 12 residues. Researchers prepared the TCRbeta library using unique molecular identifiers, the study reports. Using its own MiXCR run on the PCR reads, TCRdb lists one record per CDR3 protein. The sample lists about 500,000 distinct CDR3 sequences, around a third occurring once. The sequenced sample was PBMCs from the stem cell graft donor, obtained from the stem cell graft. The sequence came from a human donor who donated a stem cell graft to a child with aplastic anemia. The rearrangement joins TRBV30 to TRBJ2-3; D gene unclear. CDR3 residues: CAWSAITDTQYF. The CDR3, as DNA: TGTGCCTGGAGTGCAATCACAGATACGCAGTATTTT.